The 27 T cell receptor beta chains listed next were all sequenced from one sample in a study of blood T cell repertoires in COVID-19. Profiling relied on immunoSEQ multiplex PCR, and the TCRdb table lists in-frame clones only, not all of them. The sample holds around 100,000 clones, just under 90% seen once. The material sequenced was peripheral blood. The source is a woman in her forties or fifties with acute or convalescent COVID-19.

The rearrangement uses TRBV15 and TRBJ1-4; D perhaps matches TRBD1 (5 bases). Per germline, CDR1 LNHNV and CDR2 YYDKDF (reference sequence). Trimming cost V 1 base and J 8 bases, with 11 bases left between them. This CDR3 is built from 14 residues. The chain's CDR3 is CATSRAQGNEKLFF. DNA for the CDR3: TGTGCCACCAGCAGAGCGCAGGGTAACGAAAAACTGTTTTTT. The whole variable domain, remainder taken from reference TRBV15 and TRBJ1-4, is DAMVIQNPRYQVTQFGKPVTLSCSQTLNHNVMYWYQQKSSQAPKLLFHYYDKDFNNEADTPDNFQSRRPNTSFCFLDIRSPGLGDTAMYLCATSRAQGNEKLFFGSGTQLSVL.

The gene calls are TRBV5-1 and TRBJ1-2, with 8 positions matching TRBD1. The ends lost 1 base at V and 5 bases at J; junction bases unmatched: 7. The CDR3 has 15 amino acids. In germline, CDR1 is SGHRS, CDR2 YFSETQ. CDR3 coding DNA: TGCGCCAGCAGCTTGTCGACAGGGGTAGGGTATGGCTACACCTTC. This translates into CASSLSTGVGYGYTF. The variable domain in full, with the rest retrieved from reference TRBV5-1 and TRBJ1-2, is KAGVTQTPRYLIKTRGQQVTLSCSPISGHRSVSWYQQTPGQGLQFLFEYFSETQRNKGNFPGRFSGRQFSNSRSEMNVSTLELGDSALYLCASSLSTGVGYGYTFGSGTRLTVV.

The chain carries TRBV7-9 and TRBJ2-6; D is ambiguous. In germline, CDR1 is SEHNR, CDR2 FQNEAQ (reference sequence). Trimming shortened V by 2 bases and J by 0 bases, and 11 bases separated the two germline ends. The CDR3 has 17 amino acids. The CDR3 coding sequence is TGTGCCAGCAGCTTAAAGCAGGCAACCTCTGGGGCCAACGTCCTGACTTTC. It codes for CASSLKQATSGANVLTF. Variable domain in full (rest from reference TRBV7-9 and TRBJ2-6): DTGVSQNPRHKITKRGQNVTFRCDPISEHNRLYWYRQTLGQGPEFLTYFQNEAQLEKSRLLSDRFSAERPKGSFSTLEIQRTEQGDSAMYLCASSLKQATSGANVLTFGAGSRLTVL.

The chain couples TRBV19 to TRBJ1-1; D is undetermined. The CDR3 sequence is 13 residues long. Germline CDR1 LNHDA, CDR2 SQIVND (reference sequence). Trimming left V 5 bases short and J 5 bases short, with 12 bases between. CDR3 in amino acids: CASSPQVLTEAFF. CDR3 in DNA: TGTGCCAGTAGTCCCCAGGTCCTTACTGAAGCTTTCTTT.

The chain combines TRBV5-4 with TRBJ2-1; D call uncertain. This CDR3 contains 16 residues. Germline CDR1 reads SGHNT; CDR2 reads YYREEE (reference sequence). Trimming cost V 0 bases and J 0 bases, with 10 bases left between them. CDR3 sequence reads: CASSLGAPSSYNEQFF. The CDR3 DNA sequence: TGTGCCAGCAGCTTGGGAGCTCCGAGCTCCTACAATGAGCAGTTCTTC.

The rearrangement links TRBV3-1 (or the pseudogene TRBV3-2) to TRBJ1-1; D unclear. The CDR3 runs 14 residues. The V gene's germline CDR1 is LGHDT and CDR2 YNNKEL (reference sequence). V was cut by 4 bases and J by 4 bases, with 13 bases left in between. The CDR3 spells CASSLGRRITEAFF. The CDR3 nucleotides are TGTGCCAGCAGCCTCGGGAGACGAATCACTGAAGCTTTCTTT.

The chain carries TRBV19 and TRBJ2-1; 7 nucleotides line up with TRBD2. This CDR3 has 16 residues. The germline gives CDR1 LNHDA, CDR2 SQIVND (reference sequence). The V segment lost 4 bases and the J segment 1 base; nucleotides outside the gene matches: 7. Written as DNA, the CDR3 is TGTGCCAGTAGTAACCCTCGACTAGCATCCTACAATGAGCAGTTCTTC. It specifies CASSNPRLASYNEQFF. The full variable domain, its missing parts supplied by reference TRBV19 and TRBJ2-1, is DGGITQSPKYLFRKEGQNVTLSCEQNLNHDAMYWYRQDPGQGLRLIYYSQIVNDFQKGDIAEGYSVSREKKESFPLTVTSAQKNPTAFYLCASSNPRLASYNEQFFGPGTRLTVL.

The rearrangement joins TRBV30 to TRBJ1-1; D may be TRBD1 (5 bases). Per the germline V gene, CDR1 is GTSNPN and CDR2 is SVGIG (reference sequence). CDR3 length equals 15 residues. V was cut by 0 bases and J by 3 bases, with 14 bases left in between. CDR3 region: CAWSVRRGRDTEAFF. The CDR3 DNA reads TGTGCCTGGAGTGTACGGAGGGGCCGGGACACTGAAGCTTTCTTT.

This clone was seen just once. The chain joins TRBV28 to TRBJ1-6, with D perhaps TRBD1 (6 bases). The V end lost 10 bases, the J end lost 7 bases, and 14 bases lay between the germline ends. Germline CDR1 is MDHEN and CDR2 is SYDVKM. The CDR3 consists of 13 residues. In nucleotides, the CDR3 is TGTGCCACCTCGGGCCAGGGGAATTCACCCCTCCACTTT. Translating it yields CATSGQGNSPLHF.

J is TRBJ1-2 and V is TRBV11-2, with 9 bases fitting TRBD1. The CDR3 consists of 16 residues. V was clipped by 6 bases and J by 4 bases; unmatched bases: 12. The germline V gene encodes CDR1 SGHAT and CDR2 FQNNGV. The CDR3 reads CASRGTGLRAGYGYTF. DNA for the CDR3: TGTGCCAGCAGGGGGACAGGGTTGAGGGCGGGCTATGGCTACACCTTC.

The rearrangement uses TRBV28 and TRBJ2-7, with a tentative D call TRBD2 (6 bases). Trimming cost V 3 bases and J 0 bases, with 9 bases left between them. Germline V CDR1 and CDR2: MDHEN, SYDVKM. The CDR3 is 14 residues long. As DNA, the CDR3 is TGTGCCAGCAGTTTGGGAGGCGGCTCCTACGAGCAGTACTTC. As protein: CASSLGGGSYEQYF.

The rearrangement links TRBV5-4 to TRBJ2-1, with 10 bases identical to TRBD1. The CDR3 runs to 15 residues. CDR1 is SGHNT, CDR2 YYREEE, per germline (reference sequence). Trimming at V came to 2 bases and at J to 8 bases, leaving 7 bases not matched to a gene. The CDR3 coding sequence is TGTGCCAGCAGCTTACCGGGACAGGGGTCCTATGAGCAGTTCTTC. Translating gives CASSLPGQGSYEQFF.

The genes are TRBV6-1 and TRBJ1-1; D unclear. V was shortened by 1 base and J by 4 bases, with 10 bases between the two germline ends. There are 14 residues in the CDR3. CDR1 and CDR2 (germline): MNHNS, SASEGT. CDR3 coding DNA: TGTGCCAGCAGTGAAGGCGGGGAAGGCACTGAAGCTTTCTTT. This codes for CASSEGGEGTEAFF.

The chain recombines TRBV6-5 with TRBJ2-5; weak D call: TRBD2 (6 bases). The CDR3 loop spans 13 amino acids. The germline V gene encodes CDR1 MNHEY and CDR2 SVGAGI. Trimming took off 6 bases at V and 6 bases at J, with 14 bases between the two ends. Here the CDR3 reads CASRYTSSQTQYF. The DNA for the CDR3 is TGTGCCAGCAGATATACTAGCAGCCAGACCCAGTACTTC.

The chain carries TRBV7-2 and TRBJ2-7; a weak D match, TRBD1 (6 bases). V was clipped by 5 bases and J by 2 bases, with 16 bases between them. Germline V CDR1 and CDR2: SGHTA, FQGNSA. The CDR3 has 15 residues. CDR3 DNA: TGTGCCAGCAGCCGGCAAGGACAGAGTACCTACGAGCAGTACTTC. It codes for CASSRQGQSTYEQYF.

The genes are TRBV2 and TRBJ2-5, with D perhaps TRBD2 (5 bases). Germline V gene lookup returns CDR1 SNHLY and CDR2 FYNNEI. The ends were cut back, 2 bases at V and 3 bases at J, with 7 bases in the middle. The CDR3 loop spans 13 amino acids. Written as DNA, the CDR3 is TGTGCCAGCAGTGAACGGGATGAAGAGACCCAGTACTTC. It encodes CASSERDEETQYF. Full variable domain (remainder filled in from reference TRBV2 and TRBJ2-5): EPEVTQTPSHQVTQMGQEVILRCVPISNHLYFYWYRQILGQKVEFLVSFYNNEISEKSEIFDDQFSVERPDGSNFTLKIRSTKLEDSAMYFCASSERDEETQYFGPGTRLLVL.

This clone appeared once. The chain combines TRBV20-1 with TRBJ2-3, with 8 positions matching TRBD2. The junction had 16 bases not matched to a gene; V was cut back by 3 bases and J by 5 bases. Per the germline V gene, CDR1 is DFQATT and CDR2 is SNEGSKA (reference sequence). The CDR3 sequence is 17 residues long. The CDR3 here is CSASPPLAGVFRDTQYF. DNA for the CDR3: TGCAGTGCTAGTCCTCCTCTAGCGGGTGTTTTTAGAGATACGCAGTATTTT.

V is TRBV25-1 and J is TRBJ2-5, with TRBD2 as a possible D gene (5 bases). The V gene lost 4 bases and the J gene lost 3 bases, with 12 bases spanning the gap. The CDR3 sequence is 14 residues long. CDR1 MGHDK and CDR2 SYGVNS come from the germline V gene. DNA for the CDR3: TGTGCCAGCAGTGCCCTAGACGGGAAAGAGACCCAGTACTTC. It codes for CASSALDGKETQYF.

The V and J genes are TRBV5-4 and TRBJ1-4; 11 nucleotides align to TRBD1. Germline V gene lookup returns CDR1 SGHNT and CDR2 YYREEE (reference sequence). The J segment lost 6 bases and the V segment lost 4 bases, leaving 5 bases of the junction unmatched. The CDR3 consists of 15 residues. The chain's CDR3 is CASSRQDRGHEKLFF. The CDR3 DNA follows: TGTGCCAGCAGCCGGCAGGACAGGGGGCATGAAAAACTGTTTTTT.

The chain recombines TRBV5-1 with TRBJ1-3, with TRBD1 as a possible D gene (5 bases). The CDR3 length is 14 residues. V gave up 4 bases and J gave up 4 bases, with 12 bases separating them. Germline V gene data show CDR1 as SGHRS and CDR2 as YFSETQ. The CDR3: CASSPQGEGNTIYF. In nucleotides, the CDR3 is TGCGCCAGCAGCCCTCAGGGCGAGGGAAACACCATATATTTT.

The chain employs TRBV4-3 and TRBJ2-6; D uncertain. CDR3 length: 16 amino acids. Germline values: CDR1 LGHNA, CDR2 YSLEER. Trimming took off 1 base at V and 1 base at J, with 8 bases between the two ends. In DNA, the CDR3 is TGCGCCAGCAGCCAAGGAGTTAAATCTGGGGCCAACGTCCTGACTTTC. Translating it yields CASSQGVKSGANVLTF.

This chain joins TRBV7-2 and TRBJ2-7, with D possibly being TRBD1 (6 bases). The CDR3 covers 14 residues. In germline, CDR1 is SGHTA, CDR2 FQGNSA. The germline V and J ends were trimmed by 2 bases and 3 bases, with 11 bases remaining between them. This CDR3 reads CASSLSTGIYEQYF. The CDR3 nucleotides read TGTGCCAGCAGCTTAAGTACAGGGATCTACGAGCAGTACTTC.

CDR3 loop: CASSLRIATNEKLFF. CDR3 in DNA: TGTGCCAGCAGCCTGCGGATTGCAACTAATGAAAAACTGTTTTTT. The chain is built from TRBV7-2 and TRBJ1-4; D gene uncertain. Trimming pared 5 bases from V and 0 bases from J, leaving 10 bases between. The CDR3 has 15 amino acids. CDR1 SGHTA and CDR2 FQGNSA come from the germline V gene.

DNA for the CDR3: TGTGCCACAAGACGGGAGTCCGTGGGGGGAGAGACCCAGTACTTC. Residues: CATRRESVGGETQYF. This chain links TRBV5-4 with TRBJ2-5; possible D gene TRBD2, 6 bases. This CDR3 is built from 15 residues. V lost 9 bases, J lost 4 bases, and 22 bases lay in between. CDR1 is SGHNT, CDR2 YYREEE, per germline (reference sequence).

The gene calls are TRBV9 and TRBJ2-3; D might be TRBD2 (5 bases). The V gene's germline CDR1 is SGDLS and CDR2 YYNGEE. This CDR3 is built from 14 residues. Trimming removed 6 bases at V and 2 bases at J, with 13 bases between. CDR3 in DNA: TGTGCCAGCAACCCCACGGGGTACACAGATACGCAGTATTTT. Its translation is CASNPTGYTDTQYF.

This clone was observed once. In DNA form, the CDR3 reads TGTGCCAGCAGTTCCCCGACAGTGAACACTGAAGCTTTCTTT. It encodes CASSSPTVNTEAFF. The rearrangement uses TRBV28 and TRBJ1-1; tentatively, D is TRBD1 (5 bases). The germline CDR1 and CDR2 sequences are MDHEN and SYDVKM. CDR3 length: 14 residues. The V and J ends lost 4 bases and 0 bases respectively, with 9 bases between them.

The chain combines TRBV12-3 or TRBV12-4 with TRBJ2-1, with a possible D match to TRBD1 (6 bases). CDR3 size: 11 residues. Deletions cut 2 bases from V and 15 bases from J, with 11 bases between. The CDR3 region is CASSLKGVMFF. CDR3 nucleotides: TGTGCCAGCAGTTTAAAGGGGGTGATGTTCTTC.